Reported below is one TCR beta chain. V shed 3 bases and J 1 base; nucleotides not matched to a gene: 5. The CDR3 covers 15 residues. Per the germline V gene, CDR1 is MNHEY and CDR2 is SMNVEV (reference sequence). This sample is drawn from a study of blood T cell repertoires in COVID-19. Study background: The United States, Italy and Spain supplied acute and convalescent COVID-19 samples. The cDNA or gDNA used as material had been derived from T cells, B-cell-depleted T cells, or PBMCs.

In the authors' methods: Researchers report that nucleated cell counts were estimated from reference gene primer amplification. Data came from immunoSEQ multiplex PCR; TCRdb stores just in-frame clones and leaves some out. V, J and clone size are taken as reported in that table, and D and trimming were inferred from the DNA itself. The sample includes 150,000 or so clones, about 80% of them seen just once. The source is an elderly woman with acute or convalescent COVID-19. The J gene is TRBJ2-7, the V gene TRBV27; TRBD2 aligns across 8 bases. The sample taken for sequencing was peripheral blood. The CDR3 loop is CASSFGTSGSYEQYF. The CDR3 coding sequence is TGTGCCAGCAGTTTTGGAACTAGCGGATCCTACGAGCAGTACTTC.